Following are 21 T cell receptor beta chains from one sample sequenced in a study of blood T cell repertoires in COVID-19 (dated by TCRdb to 2018 to 2021). Libraries were constructed by the immunoSEQ multiplex PCR assay. TCRdb took over this immuneACCESS table, retaining in-frame rearrangements with V and J assigned. Such tables are incomplete; in checked studies, under half of the missing clones stem from an unresolved V gene, and the remainder is unexplained. The sample data list about 270,000 clones, and more than 75% of these were observed just once. Approximately 2% of the sample is taken by the ten largest. Input material: PBMCs or T cells enriched from blood (not recorded which). The receptors originated from a woman aged 60-75 years in a cohort exposed to, infected with or recovered from COVID-19 (not recorded which).

This chain links TRBV5-1 with TRBJ1-4; TRBD1 aligns across 8 bases. This CDR3 region has 17 residues. V dropped 4 bases and J dropped 0; count of bases not matched to a gene: 8. Germline-derived CDR1 and CDR2 are SGHRS and YFSETQ. CDR3 residues: CASSLGQGRATNEKLFF. CDR3 nucleotides: TGCGCCAGCAGCCTAGGACAGGGAAGGGCAACTAATGAAAAACTGTTTTTT.

The chain couples TRBV3-1 (or the pseudogene TRBV3-2) to TRBJ1-3; no clear D gene. The V and J ends lost 1 base and 7 bases respectively, with 5 bases between them. This CDR3 region has 12 residues. Germline-derived CDR1 and CDR2 are LGHDT and YNNKEL (reference sequence). In nucleotides, the CDR3 is TGTGCCAGCAGCCAAGCCAGTAACACCATATATTTT. As protein: CASSQASNTIYF.

This clone showed up just a few times. The V gene is TRBV7-9, the J gene TRBJ2-3; D possibly corresponds to TRBD2 (5 bases). The CDR3 has 15 amino acids. Trimming took 2 bases from V and 0 from J, leaving 9 bases between them. Germline loops: CDR1 SEHNR, CDR2 FQNEAQ (reference sequence). In DNA form, the CDR3 reads TGTGCCAGCAGCTTACCCGGGATTAGCACAGATACGCAGTATTTT. Amino acid sequence: CASSLPGISTDTQYF.

This sequence joins TRBV6-1 and TRBJ1-1; possible D gene TRBD1, 5 bases. CDR1 MNHNS and CDR2 SASEGT come from the germline V gene. The V and J ends lost 1 base and 10 bases respectively, with 16 bases between them. This CDR3 is 14 amino acids long. The chain's CDR3 is CASSEGGVLYRAFF. The CDR3 DNA sequence: TGTGCCAGCAGTGAAGGGGGGGTATTGTATAGAGCTTTCTTT.

The chain links TRBV25-1 to TRBJ1-6; TRBD1 is a possible D gene (5 bases). This CDR3 has 12 amino acids. The V and J ends lost 3 bases and 9 bases respectively, with 6 bases between them. Germline CDR1 reads MGHDK; CDR2 reads SYGVNS. This CDR3 reads CASSEGGSPLHF. The CDR3 nucleotides read TGTGCCAGCAGTGAGGGGGGTTCACCCCTCCACTTT.

The chain joins TRBV5-5 to TRBJ1-1, with unresolved D. Germline CDR1 is SGHKS and CDR2 is YYEKEE (reference sequence). V lost 2 bases, J lost 1 base, and 12 bases lay in between. The CDR3 totals 15 residues. This chain's CDR3 is CASSFAPSGNTEAFF. The CDR3 DNA sequence: TGTGCCAGCAGCTTCGCCCCTAGTGGGAACACTGAAGCTTTCTTT.

The sample holds a few counts of this clone. This chain uses TRBV29-1 with TRBJ2-5; D is possibly TRBD1 (7 bases). V was cut by 4 bases and J by 2 bases, with 11 bases left in between. The CDR3 is 13 residues long. CDR1 is SQVTM and CDR2 is ANQGSEA in the germline V gene. The DNA for the CDR3 is TGCAGCGTTGCAGGGGGGATACAAGAGACCCAGTACTTC. Protein sequence: CSVAGGIQETQYF.

DNA for the CDR3: TGTGCCAGCAGTTCCCGCCTGACAGGGACTAATGAAAAACTGTTTTTT. Protein: CASSSRLTGTNEKLFF. The chain links TRBV6-5 to TRBJ1-4; the match to TRBD1 covers 7 bases. CDR1 and CDR2 from the germline V gene are MNHEY and SVGAGI. V was pared by 4 bases and J by 2 bases, with 7 bases of the junction left unmatched. This CDR3 contains 16 residues.

The J gene is TRBJ2-7, the V gene TRBV29-1; D is possibly TRBD1 (6 bases). Trimming cost V 1 base and J 0 bases, with 10 bases left between them. The CDR3 spans 14 residues. Germline V lookup: CDR1 SQVTM, CDR2 ANQGSEA. The CDR3: CSVEGGQYSYEQYF. The CDR3 nucleotides read TGCAGCGTTGAAGGAGGACAGTACTCCTACGAGCAGTACTTC.

This chain uses TRBV7-2 with TRBJ1-3; D unclear. Germline CDR1 SGHTA, CDR2 FQGNSA. V was clipped by 5 bases and J by 0 bases, with 8 bases between them. This CDR3 is 14 amino acids long. CDR3 sequence reads: CASSAGTSGNTIYF. The DNA of the CDR3 is TGTGCCAGCAGCGCAGGTACCTCTGGAAACACCATATATTTT.

The chain combines TRBV28 with TRBJ2-2; perhaps TRBD1 as D (5 bases). CDR3 size: 15 residues. Trimming took 3 bases from V and 2 from J, leaving 10 bases between them. The germline V gene has CDR1 MDHEN and CDR2 SYDVKM. The CDR3 DNA reads TGTGCCAGCAGTTTCCCAGGGCCCAACACCGGGGAGCTGTTTTTT. It specifies CASSFPGPNTGELFF.

This clone occurred once. The rearrangement uses TRBV3-1 (or the pseudogene TRBV3-2) and TRBJ2-7; 7 bases map to TRBD1. Germline trimming cut 5 bases from V and 0 bases from J; bases unmatched to any gene: 4. Germline assignment: CDR1 LGHDT and CDR2 YNNKEL (reference sequence). There are 14 residues in the CDR3. CDR3 sequence: CASSTGQASYEQYF. CDR3 nucleotide sequence: TGTGCCAGCAGCACCGGACAGGCCTCCTACGAGCAGTACTTC.

The J gene is TRBJ2-1, the V gene TRBV27; TRBD2 aligns across 8 bases. CDR1 and CDR2 from the germline V gene are MNHEY and SMNVEV (reference sequence). CDR3 length: 15 amino acids. The V and J ends lost 8 bases and 4 bases, in that order; junction bases with no gene match: 10. DNA of the CDR3: TGTGCCAGCCACTTCGGGAGGGCCAATTACAATGAGCAGTTCTTC. This codes for CASHFGRANYNEQFF.

V is TRBV27 and J is TRBJ2-5; 7 nucleotides line up with TRBD1. The CDR3 totals 13 residues. CDR1 is MNHEY, CDR2 SMNVEV, per germline (reference sequence). The V and J ends lost 4 bases and 4 bases, in that order; junction bases with no gene match: 3. In DNA, the CDR3 is TGTGCCAGCAGTTGGGCAGGGGGAGAGACCCAGTACTTC. It translates to CASSWAGGETQYF.

Concerning this clone: Additional DNA sequences in this sample encode the identical CDR3. This chain joins TRBV7-3 and TRBJ2-3; D gene ambiguous. The CDR3 has 14 residues. In germline, CDR1 is SGHTA, CDR2 FQGTGA. Trimming took 2 bases from V and 1 from J, leaving 7 bases between them. The chain's CDR3 is CASSLGAGTDTQYF. The CDR3 nucleotides are TGTGCCAGCAGCTTAGGAGCTGGCACAGATACGCAGTATTTT.

The chain carries TRBV7-9 and TRBJ2-5; D gene uncertain. The CDR3 contains 16 residues. The germline V and J ends were trimmed by 3 bases and 1 base, with 15 bases remaining between them. The germline gives CDR1 SEHNR, CDR2 FQNEAQ (reference sequence). The DNA of the CDR3 is TGTGCCAGCAGCTTTGGCCCTCGGGTCGGCCAAGAGACCCAGTACTTC. Its translation is CASSFGPRVGQETQYF.

The rearrangement links TRBV29-1 to TRBJ2-5; D perhaps matches TRBD2 (7 bases). The CDR3 is made up of 13 amino acids. The germline V and J ends were trimmed by 3 bases and 5 bases, with 13 bases remaining between them. CDR1 and CDR2 from the germline V gene are SQVTM and ANQGSEA. The DNA for the CDR3 is TGCAGCGTTGAGTCGGGGGGCGGCGAGACCCAGTACTTC. The encoded protein is CSVESGGGETQYF.

The J gene is TRBJ1-4, the V gene TRBV30; possibly TRBD1 for D (6 bases). This CDR3 has 14 residues. V gave up 3 bases and J gave up 0 bases, with 8 bases separating them. Germline CDR1 is GTSNPN and CDR2 is SVGIG (reference sequence). DNA for the CDR3: TGTGCCTGGAGGTACAGGGCAACTAATGAAAAACTGTTTTTT. It specifies CAWRYRATNEKLFF.

V gene TRBV28 combines with J gene TRBJ2-1; 9 nucleotides match TRBD1. Trimming cost V 6 bases and J 0 bases; bases outside gene matches: 3. The germline CDR1 and CDR2 sequences are MDHEN and SYDVKM. There are 15 residues in the CDR3. The DNA of the CDR3 is TGTGCCAGCAGGGGACAGGGTAGCTCCTACAATGAGCAGTTCTTC. This gives the protein CASRGQGSSYNEQFF.

Turning to this clone: At one end the junction does not follow the germline gene, possibly because of a read error. The chain links TRBV7-2 to TRBJ2-1, with D perhaps matching TRBD2 (5 bases). Germline V gene sequence: CDR1 SGHTA, CDR2 FQGNSA. There are 14 residues in the CDR3. This CDR3 reads CASSLALVTNEQFF. CDR3 sequence (DNA): TGTGCCAGCAGCCTAGCCTTAGTAACCAATGAGCAGTTCTTC.

This chain uses TRBV5-6 with TRBJ2-1; a weak D match, TRBD1 (5 bases). Germline V CDR1 and CDR2: SGHDT, YYEEEE. With 5 bases removed from V and 7 bases from J, the gap between germline ends came to 13 bases. This CDR3 comprises 13 residues. For the CDR3, the DNA is TGTGCCAGCAGACGGCAGGGTTCAAATGAGCAGTTCTTC. This sequence encodes CASRRQGSNEQFF. The variable domain in full, with the rest retrieved from reference TRBV5-6 and TRBJ2-1, is DAGVTQSPTHLIKTRGQQVTLRCSPKSGHDTVSWYQQALGQGPQFIFQYYEEEERQRGNFPDRFSGHQFPNYSSELNVNALLLGDSALYLCASRRQGSNEQFFGPGTRLTVL.